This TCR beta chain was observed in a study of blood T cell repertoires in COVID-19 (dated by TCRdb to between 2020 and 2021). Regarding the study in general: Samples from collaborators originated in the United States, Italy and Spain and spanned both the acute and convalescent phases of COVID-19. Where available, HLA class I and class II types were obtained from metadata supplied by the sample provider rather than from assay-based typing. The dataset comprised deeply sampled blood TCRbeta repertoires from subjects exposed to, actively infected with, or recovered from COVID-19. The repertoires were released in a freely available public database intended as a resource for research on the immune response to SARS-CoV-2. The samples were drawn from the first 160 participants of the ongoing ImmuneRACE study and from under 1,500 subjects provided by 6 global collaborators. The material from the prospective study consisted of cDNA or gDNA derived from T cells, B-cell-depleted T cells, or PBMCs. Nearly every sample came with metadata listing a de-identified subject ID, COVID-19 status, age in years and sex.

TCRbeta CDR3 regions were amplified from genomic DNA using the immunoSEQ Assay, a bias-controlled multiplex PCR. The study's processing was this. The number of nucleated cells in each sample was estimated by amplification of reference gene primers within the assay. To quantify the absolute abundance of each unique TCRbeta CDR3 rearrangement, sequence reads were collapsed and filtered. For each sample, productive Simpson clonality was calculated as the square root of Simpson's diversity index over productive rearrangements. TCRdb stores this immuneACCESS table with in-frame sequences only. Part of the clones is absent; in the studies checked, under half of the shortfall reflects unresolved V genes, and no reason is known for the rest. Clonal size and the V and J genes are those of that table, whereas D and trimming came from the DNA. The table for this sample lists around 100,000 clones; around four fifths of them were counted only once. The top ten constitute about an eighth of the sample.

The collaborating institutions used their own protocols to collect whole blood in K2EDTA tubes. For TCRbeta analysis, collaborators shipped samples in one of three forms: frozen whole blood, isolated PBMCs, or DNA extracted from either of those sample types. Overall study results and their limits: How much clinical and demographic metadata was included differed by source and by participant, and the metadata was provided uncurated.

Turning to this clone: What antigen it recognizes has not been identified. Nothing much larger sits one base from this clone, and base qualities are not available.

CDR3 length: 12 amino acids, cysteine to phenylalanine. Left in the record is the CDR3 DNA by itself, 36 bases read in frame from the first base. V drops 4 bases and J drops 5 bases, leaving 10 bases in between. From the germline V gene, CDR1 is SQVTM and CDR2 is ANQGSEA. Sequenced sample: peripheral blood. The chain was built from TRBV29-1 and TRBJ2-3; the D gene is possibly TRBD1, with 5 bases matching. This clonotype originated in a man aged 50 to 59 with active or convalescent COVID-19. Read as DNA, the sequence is TGCAGCGTTGGACAGATCAGAGATACGCAGTATTTT. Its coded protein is CSVGQIRDTQYF.